A single sample is the source of the 27 T cell receptor beta chains below, sequenced in a study of CD8 T cells in ankylosing spondylitis. TCRdb passed the 5' RACE reads through MiXCR, listing each CDR3 protein once. The sample includes about 240,000 distinct CDR3 sequences, roughly 8.6% of them seen just once. The specimen was blood, either unsorted or a sorted T cell fraction (not recorded which). Receptors were obtained from a male donor with ankylosing spondylitis or in good health (not recorded which).

Many counts were recorded for this clonotype. The chain is built from TRBV20-1 and TRBJ2-2, with D possibly being TRBD1 (6 bases). Trimming removed 1 base from V and 4 bases from J, with 13 bases in between. The germline CDR1 and CDR2 sequences are DFQATT and SNEGSKA (reference sequence). The CDR3 runs 15 residues. The CDR3: CSARGTVPPTGELFF. For the CDR3, the DNA is TGCAGTGCTAGAGGGACAGTCCCCCCCACCGGGGAGCTGTTTTTT.

At least ten counts were recorded for this clonotype. V is TRBV7-9 and J is TRBJ2-7; the match to TRBD2 covers 9 bases. Per the germline V gene, CDR1 is SEHNR and CDR2 is FQNEAQ (reference sequence). V was clipped by 5 bases and J by 4 bases; unmatched bases: 9. This CDR3 region has 15 residues. CDR3 residues: CASSPRLAEKYEQYF. DNA for the CDR3: TGTGCCAGCAGCCCCAGACTAGCGGAGAAGTACGAGCAGTACTTC. The variable domain in full, completed from reference TRBV7-9 and TRBJ2-7, reads DTGVSQNPRHKITKRGQNVTFRCDPISEHNRLYWYRQTLGQGPEFLTYFQNEAQLEKSRLLSDRFSAERPKGSFSTLEIQRTEQGDSAMYLCASSPRLAEKYEQYFGPGTRLTVT.

The V and J genes are TRBV20-1 and TRBJ2-1; 12 bases match TRBD2. CDR3 length equals 14 residues. The junction had 3 bases not matched to a gene; V was cut back by 5 bases and J by 4 bases. Germline-derived CDR1 and CDR2 are DFQATT and SNEGSKA (reference sequence). CDR3 loop: CSAPGTSGYNEQFF. The CDR3, as DNA: TGCAGTGCTCCCGGGACTAGCGGGTACAATGAGCAGTTCTTC.

The rearrangement joins TRBV11-1 to TRBJ2-1, with 15 positions matching TRBD2. CDR1 is SGHAT and CDR2 is FQDESV in the germline V gene (reference sequence). J lost 4 bases, V lost 5 bases, and 15 bases had no gene match. This CDR3 spans 20 amino acids. Written as DNA, the CDR3 is TGTGCCAGCAGCACCGGACTAGCGGGAGGGCCCGAGAGAGATTACAATGAGCAGTTCTTC. It codes for CASSTGLAGGPERDYNEQFF.

The gene calls are TRBV19 and TRBJ1-1, with unresolved D. The germline gives CDR1 LNHDA, CDR2 SQIVND (reference sequence). V dropped 3 bases and J dropped 8 bases, with 13 bases sitting between them. The CDR3 sequence is 13 residues long. DNA of the CDR3: TGTGCCAGTAGTATGAAGGCAGCCGTAGAAGCTTTCTTT. Translating gives CASSMKAAVEAFF.

This clonotype was seen a few times. The V gene is TRBV20-1, the J gene TRBJ1-1; D possibly corresponds to TRBD1 (5 bases). CDR3 size: 13 residues. Per germline, CDR1 DFQATT and CDR2 SNEGSKA (reference sequence). Trimming stripped 1 base from V and 1 base from J, with 7 bases between. The DNA for the CDR3 is TGCAGTGCTAGAGCAGGGTCGAACACTGAAGCTTTCTTT. This gives the protein CSARAGSNTEAFF.

In this sample, this clonotype turned up many times. The J gene is TRBJ2-7, the V gene TRBV30; 8 positions agree with TRBD1. Trimming removed 4 bases from V and 3 bases from J; junction bases left unmatched: 11. Germline CDR1 is GTSNPN and CDR2 is SVGIG (reference sequence). There are 15 residues in the CDR3. The CDR3 sequence is CAWTFGTGIFYEQYF. CDR3 nucleotides: TGTGCCTGGACTTTCGGGACAGGTATTTTCTACGAGCAGTACTTC.

This clonotype was found many times. The V call is TRBV24-1, the J call TRBJ2-2, with D hard to call. This CDR3 is built from 16 residues. Trimming stripped 3 bases from V and 5 bases from J, with 15 bases between. In germline, CDR1 is KGHDR, CDR2 SFDVKD. CDR3 in DNA: TGTGCCACCAGTGATGGTGGGCAGGTCGGTACCGGGGAGCTGTTTTTT. This encodes CATSDGGQVGTGELFF.

This clonotype was observed at least ten times. The chain employs TRBV4-3 and TRBJ2-1; tentative D call: TRBD2 (6 bases). This CDR3 is 16 amino acids long. Germline CDR1 is LGHNA and CDR2 is YSLEER. V was pared by 5 bases and J by 0 bases, with 14 bases between. In DNA, the CDR3 is TGCGCCAGCAGCGATCTTCGGGGGAGCTCCTACAATGAGCAGTTCTTC. Translating it yields CASSDLRGSSYNEQFF.

In this sample, this clonotype turned up many times. The chain is built from TRBV4-3 and TRBJ2-7; D unclear. V lost 0 bases, J lost 2 bases, and 8 bases lay in between. CDR1 and CDR2 (germline): LGHNA, YSLEER. This CDR3 is 14 amino acids long. CDR3: CASSQDTSPYEQYF. Here the CDR3 DNA reads TGCGCCAGCAGCCAAGACACCTCTCCCTACGAGCAGTACTTC.

This clonotype occurred a few times. The genes are TRBV10-3 and TRBJ2-5, with 7 bases fitting TRBD1. This CDR3 comprises 13 residues. J gave up 2 bases and V 8 bases, and 5 bases lay outside the gene matches. The germline V gene has CDR1 ENHRY and CDR2 SYGVKD. This chain's CDR3 is CAIGRGSQETQYF. CDR3 in DNA: TGTGCCATCGGCAGGGGGTCACAAGAGACCCAGTACTTC.

Ten or more counts support this clonotype. The chain carries TRBV28 and TRBJ2-5; D gene ambiguous. This CDR3 comprises 13 residues. The germline V gene encodes CDR1 MDHEN and CDR2 SYDVKM. Trimming cost V 0 bases and J 1 base, with 3 bases left between them. CDR3 loop: CASSLWIQETQYF. The CDR3 bases are TGTGCCAGCAGTTTATGGATCCAAGAGACCCAGTACTTC.

The chain combines TRBV7-2 with TRBJ1-1; D is unclear. Trimming took off 1 base at V and 10 bases at J, with 16 bases between the two ends. The length of the CDR3 is 14 residues. Germline V CDR1 and CDR2: SGHTA, FQGNSA. CDR3 residues: CASSLEAPKGGAFF. The CDR3, as DNA: TGTGCCAGCAGCTTAGAAGCCCCCAAGGGCGGAGCTTTCTTT.

This clonotype was found many times. The chain links TRBV7-3 to TRBJ1-1; D gene unclear. The CDR3 spans 13 residues. Trimming took 4 bases from V and 4 from J, leaving 10 bases between them. Germline CDR1 SGHTA, CDR2 FQGTGA. The CDR3 DNA reads TGTGCCAGCAGCTCCAAGGGTGGCACTGAAGCTTTCTTT. This sequence encodes CASSSKGGTEAFF.

This clonotype was seen a handful of times. The chain recombines TRBV11-2 with TRBJ2-2; D gene ambiguous. The CDR3 is made up of 13 amino acids. Germline assignment: CDR1 SGHAT and CDR2 FQNNGV. Deletions cut 3 bases from V and 5 bases from J, with 7 bases between. The CDR3 is CASSFKPTGELFF. CDR3 coding DNA: TGTGCCAGCAGCTTTAAGCCTACCGGGGAGCTGTTTTTT.

This clonotype occurred a few times. V usage is TRBV27 and J usage is TRBJ1-6; 9 bases line up with TRBD1. V lost 3 bases and J lost 14; bases outside the gene matches: 14. The CDR3 length is 16 residues. From germline, CDR1 is MNHEY and CDR2 SMNVEV (reference sequence). CDR3 bases: TGTGCCAGCAGTTTTAGGACAGGGGCTCTTGGAGGGGCCCTCCACTTT. It specifies CASSFRTGALGGALHF.

This clonotype was counted many times. This sequence joins TRBV7-9 and TRBJ2-1; 14 nucleotides line up with TRBD2. The CDR3 runs 17 residues. Trimming removed 2 bases from V and 7 bases from J; junction bases left unmatched: 7. The germline gives CDR1 SEHNR, CDR2 FQNEAQ (reference sequence). The DNA for the CDR3 is TGTGCCAGCAGCTTATTGACTAGCGGGAGGGTAGCTAATGAGCAGTTCTTC. This translates into CASSLLTSGRVANEQFF.

This clonotype showed up many times. The V gene is TRBV5-1, the J gene TRBJ1-5; TRBD1 matches at 7 bases. V was clipped by 1 base and J by 0 bases; unmatched bases: 1. The CDR3 loop spans 15 amino acids. The germline V gene encodes CDR1 SGHRS and CDR2 YFSETQ. The CDR3 region is CASSLTGDSNQPQHF. The CDR3 region has the DNA TGCGCCAGCAGCTTGACAGGGGATAGCAATCAGCCCCAGCATTTT.

This clonotype was detected many times. CDR3 amino acids: CSAPDRRGTNEKLFF. In nucleotides, the CDR3 is TGCAGTGCTCCGGACAGGCGGGGAACTAATGAAAAACTGTTTTTT. V is TRBV20-1 and J is TRBJ1-4; TRBD1 agrees at 7 bases. Germline CDR1 reads DFQATT; CDR2 reads SNEGSKA (reference sequence). CDR3 length equals 15 residues. J was trimmed by 1 base and V by 5 bases; bases with no gene match: 7.

This clonotype was picked up many times. This chain joins TRBV30 and TRBJ1-6, with D unresolved. The germline CDR1 and CDR2 sequences are GTSNPN and SVGIG (reference sequence). CDR3 length equals 13 residues. V was trimmed by 1 base and J by 9 bases, leaving 10 bases between them. CDR3 bases: TGTGCCTGGAGTGACTCGGATAGTTCACCCCTCCACTTT. Its translation is CAWSDSDSSPLHF.

This clonotype was recorded at least ten times. The V call is TRBV12-3 or TRBV12-4, the J call TRBJ2-1, with unresolved D. Trimming took off 4 bases at V and 10 bases at J, with 11 bases between the two ends. The CDR3 contains 12 residues. The CDR3 region is CASSSARREQFF. The CDR3 DNA sequence: TGTGCCAGCAGTTCGGCCCGACGCGAGCAGTTCTTC.

The genes are TRBV21-1 and TRBJ2-7; TRBD1, the table's D call, was not compared with the DNA. TRBV21-1 is reported as a pseudogene. There are 16 residues in the CDR3. As DNA, the CDR3 is TGTGCCAGCAGCGCCTACAGGGGCCGCCTGGGATACGAGCAGTACTTC. This gives the protein CASSAYRGRLGYEQYF.

This clonotype was observed at least ten times. The chain couples TRBV15 to TRBJ2-1; D is perhaps TRBD2 (5 bases). Deletions cut 1 base from V and 10 bases from J, with 11 bases between. Germline V gives CDR1 LNHNV, CDR2 YYDKDF (reference sequence). CDR3 length equals 13 residues. The CDR3 bases are TGTGCCACCAGCAGAGCCCGAGGGTCAGAGCAGTTCTTC. It encodes CATSRARGSEQFF.

The chain has TRBV5-5 and TRBJ2-7; 12 positions match TRBD2. Germline CDR1 reads SGHKS; CDR2 reads YYEKEE (reference sequence). The length of the CDR3 is 15 residues. V dropped 3 bases and J dropped 7; count of bases not matched to a gene: 8. CDR3 amino acids: CASSSRLAGVKEQYF. The DNA for the CDR3 is TGTGCCAGCAGCTCCAGACTAGCGGGAGTAAAAGAGCAGTACTTC.

This rearrangement joins TRBV20-1 to TRBJ1-5; unclear D gene. With 1 base removed from V and 1 base from J, the gap between germline ends came to 14 bases. Germline CDR1 DFQATT, CDR2 SNEGSKA (reference sequence). The length of the CDR3 is 16 residues. CDR3 nucleotide sequence: TGCAGTGCTAGAGGATCGGGAGGCAACAGCAATCAGCCCCAGCATTTT. This codes for CSARGSGGNSNQPQHF.

This clonotype showed up many times. The V gene is TRBV7-2, the J gene TRBJ2-1, with 9 bases matching TRBD2. The V and J ends lost 1 base and 4 bases, in that order; junction bases with no gene match: 5. The length of the CDR3 is 16 residues. Germline-derived CDR1 and CDR2 are SGHTA and FQGNSA. In nucleotides, the CDR3 is TGTGCCAGCAGCTTAGAGGCGGGAGGGCTTTACAATGAGCAGTTCTTC. Its protein product is CASSLEAGGLYNEQFF. The full variable domain, its missing parts supplied by reference TRBV7-2 and TRBJ2-1, is GAGVSQSPSNKVTEKGKDVELRCDPISGHTALYWYRQSLGQGLEFLIYFQGNSAPDKSGLPSDRFSAERTGGSVSTLTIQRTQQEDSAVYLCASSLEAGGLYNEQFFGPGTRLTVL.

The chain employs TRBV7-2 and TRBJ2-1, with 8 bases that match TRBD2. The CDR3 is 14 amino acids. Trimming cost V 0 bases and J 6 bases; bases outside gene matches: 1. CDR1 SGHTA and CDR2 FQGNSA come from the germline V gene. The CDR3 coding sequence is TGTGCCAGCAGCTTAGCGGGACTAGTCAATGAGCAGTTCTTC. Its translation is CASSLAGLVNEQFF.